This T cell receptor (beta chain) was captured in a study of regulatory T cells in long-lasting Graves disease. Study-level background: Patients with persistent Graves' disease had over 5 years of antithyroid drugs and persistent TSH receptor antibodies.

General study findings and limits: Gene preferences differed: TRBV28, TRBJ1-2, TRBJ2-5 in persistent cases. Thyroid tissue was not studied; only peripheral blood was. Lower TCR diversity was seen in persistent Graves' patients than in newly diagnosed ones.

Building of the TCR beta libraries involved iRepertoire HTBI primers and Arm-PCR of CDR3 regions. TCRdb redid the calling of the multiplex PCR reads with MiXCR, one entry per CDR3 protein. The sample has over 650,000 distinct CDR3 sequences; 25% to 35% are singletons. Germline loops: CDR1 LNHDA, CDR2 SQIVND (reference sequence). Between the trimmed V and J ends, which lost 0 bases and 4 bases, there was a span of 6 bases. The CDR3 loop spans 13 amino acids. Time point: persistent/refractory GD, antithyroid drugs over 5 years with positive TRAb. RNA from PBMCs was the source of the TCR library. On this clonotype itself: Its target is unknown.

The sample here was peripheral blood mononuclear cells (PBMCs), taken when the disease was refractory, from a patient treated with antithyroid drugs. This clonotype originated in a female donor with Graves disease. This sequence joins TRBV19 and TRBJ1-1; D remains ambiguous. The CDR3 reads CASSIERFTEAFF. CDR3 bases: TGTGCCAGTAGTATAGAGCGGTTCACTGAAGCTTTCTTT.